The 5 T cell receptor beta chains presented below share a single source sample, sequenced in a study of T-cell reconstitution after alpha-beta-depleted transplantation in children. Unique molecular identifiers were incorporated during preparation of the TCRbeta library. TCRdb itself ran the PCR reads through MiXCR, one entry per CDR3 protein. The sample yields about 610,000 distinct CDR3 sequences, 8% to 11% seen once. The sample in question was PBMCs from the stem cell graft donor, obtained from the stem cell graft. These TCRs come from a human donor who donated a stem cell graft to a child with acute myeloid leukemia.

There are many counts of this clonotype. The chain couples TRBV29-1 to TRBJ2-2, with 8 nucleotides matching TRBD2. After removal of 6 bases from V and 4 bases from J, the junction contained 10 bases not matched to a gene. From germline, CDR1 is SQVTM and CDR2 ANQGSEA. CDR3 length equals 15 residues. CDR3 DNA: TGCAGCGTGTGGTTGGGACTAGAGTTCACCGGGGAGCTGTTTTTT. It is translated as CSVWLGLEFTGELFF.

DNA for the CDR3: TGTGCCTGGAGAGAGGCAGGGTTCCATGGCTACACCTTC. Translation: CAWREAGFHGYTF. This chain joins TRBV30 and TRBJ1-2; a possible D gene is TRBD1 (5 bases). The CDR3 contains 13 residues. The V gene's germline CDR1 is GTSNPN and CDR2 SVGIG (reference sequence). V lost 3 bases and J lost 6, with 14 bases in between.

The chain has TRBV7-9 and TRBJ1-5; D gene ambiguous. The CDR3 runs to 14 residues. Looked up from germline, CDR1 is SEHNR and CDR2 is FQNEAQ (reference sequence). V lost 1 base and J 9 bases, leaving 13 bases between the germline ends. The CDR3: CASSLGPGSGPQHF. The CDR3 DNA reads TGTGCCAGCAGCTTAGGGCCAGGTTCAGGGCCCCAGCATTTT.

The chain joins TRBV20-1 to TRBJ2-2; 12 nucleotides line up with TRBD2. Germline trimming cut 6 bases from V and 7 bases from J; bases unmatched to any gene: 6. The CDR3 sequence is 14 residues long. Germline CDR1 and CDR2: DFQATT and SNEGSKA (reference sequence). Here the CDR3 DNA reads TGCAGTGCAAGGACTAGCGGGAAAGGCGGGGAGCTGTTTTTT. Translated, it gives CSARTSGKGGELFF.

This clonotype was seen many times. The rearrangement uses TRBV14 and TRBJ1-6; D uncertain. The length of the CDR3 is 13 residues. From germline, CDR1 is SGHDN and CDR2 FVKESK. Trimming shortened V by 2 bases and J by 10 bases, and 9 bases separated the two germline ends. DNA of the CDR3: TGTGCCAGCAGCCAATTACCTACCTCACCCCTCCACTTT. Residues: CASSQLPTSPLHF.